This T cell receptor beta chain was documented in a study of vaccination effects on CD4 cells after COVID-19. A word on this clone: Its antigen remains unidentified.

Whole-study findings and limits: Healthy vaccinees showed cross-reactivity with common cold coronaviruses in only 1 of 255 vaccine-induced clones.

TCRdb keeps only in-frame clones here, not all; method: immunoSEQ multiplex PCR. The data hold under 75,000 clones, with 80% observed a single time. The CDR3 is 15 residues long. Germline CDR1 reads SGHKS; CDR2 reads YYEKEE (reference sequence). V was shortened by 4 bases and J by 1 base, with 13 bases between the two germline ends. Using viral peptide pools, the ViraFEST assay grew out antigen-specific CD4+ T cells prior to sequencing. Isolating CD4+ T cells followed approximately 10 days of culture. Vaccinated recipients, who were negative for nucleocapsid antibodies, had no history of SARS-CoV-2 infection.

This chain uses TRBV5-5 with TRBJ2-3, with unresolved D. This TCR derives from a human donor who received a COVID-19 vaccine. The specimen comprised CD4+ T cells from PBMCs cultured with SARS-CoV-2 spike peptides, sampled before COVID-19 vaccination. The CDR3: CASSRAPTGTDTQYF. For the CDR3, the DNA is TGTGCCAGCAGCCGGGCCCCTACGGGCACAGATACGCAGTATTTT.